These 27 T cell receptor beta chains originate from one sample sequenced in a study of cytomegalovirus exposure and HLA in healthy donors. Primers for the PCR totalled 60 Vbeta and 13 Jbeta. Clones were read by immunoSEQ multiplex PCR, and TCRdb kept only the in-frame ones, dropping some. The sample records some 85,000 clones, approximately 80% being singletons. Sequenced material: PBMCs. These TCRs come from a man aged 40-50 years in good health and CMV-seronegative.

The chain couples TRBV7-3 to TRBJ2-5, with TRBD2 matching 8 bases. Germline CDR1 is SGHTA and CDR2 is FQGTGA. Trimming removed 7 bases from V and 2 bases from J; junction bases left unmatched: 6. This CDR3 contains 14 residues. CDR3 DNA: TGTGCCAGCACGCCTACGGGAGGGCAAGAGACCCAGTACTTC. Its translation is CASTPTGGQETQYF.

V and J are TRBV14 and TRBJ2-3, with D possibly TRBD2 on 6 matching bases. CDR1 SGHDN and CDR2 FVKESK come from the germline V gene. There are 13 residues in the CDR3. Trimming removed 4 bases from V and 6 bases from J, with 11 bases in between. The CDR3 nucleotides are TGTGCCAGCAGCCGGAGGGTGAGGGATACGCAGTATTTT. As protein: CASSRRVRDTQYF.

The rearrangement joins TRBV15 to TRBJ1-1, with D perhaps matching TRBD1 (5 bases). This CDR3 comprises 15 residues. The V end lost 0 bases, the J end lost 1 base, and 9 bases lay between the germline ends. The germline V gene encodes CDR1 LNHNV and CDR2 YYDKDF (reference sequence). In DNA form, the CDR3 reads TGTGCCACCAGCAGAGATTTAGGGGCGAACACTGAAGCTTTCTTT. Translation: CATSRDLGANTEAFF.

The V gene is TRBV7-3, the J gene TRBJ2-1; possible D gene TRBD1, 6 bases. The V end was cut by 1 base, the J end by 10 bases, with 8 bases between. The CDR3 spans 12 residues. From germline, CDR1 is SGHTA and CDR2 FQGTGA. This chain's CDR3 is CASSLRDREQFF. Written as DNA, the CDR3 is TGTGCCAGCAGCTTAAGAGACAGGGAGCAGTTCTTC.

This chain connects TRBV4-1 to TRBJ1-6; maybe TRBD1 (5 bases). V lost 2 bases and J 10 bases, leaving 15 bases between the germline ends. Germline V gene lookup returns CDR1 MGHRA and CDR2 YSYEKL. CDR3 size: 15 residues. The CDR3 spells CASSQLGGTGSPLHF. In DNA, the CDR3 is TGCGCCAGCAGCCAATTGGGAGGGACGGGCTCACCCCTCCACTTT.

The DNA of the CDR3 is TGCGCCAGCAGCCCCGCGGGGGGACGCACAGATACGCAGTATTTT. Translated: CASSPAGGRTDTQYF. V is TRBV4-3 and J is TRBJ2-3; 8 nucleotides align to TRBD2. The CDR3 sequence is 15 residues long. Germline loops: CDR1 LGHNA, CDR2 YSLEER. V lost 4 bases to trimming and J lost 1 base; unmatched junction nucleotides: 4.

V and J are TRBV5-1 and TRBJ2-7; D is perhaps TRBD1 (5 bases). Germline lookup yields CDR1 SGHRS and CDR2 YFSETQ. This CDR3 is 16 amino acids long. Trimming removed 5 bases at V and 2 bases at J, with 20 bases between. DNA of the CDR3: TGCGCCAGCAGAAAAATATACCAGGGTGCACCCTACGAGCAGTACTTC. Its translation: CASRKIYQGAPYEQYF.

The J gene is TRBJ1-3, the V gene TRBV5-1, with TRBD1 matching over 8 bases. Germline values: CDR1 SGHRS, CDR2 YFSETQ. The CDR3 runs 17 residues. Trimming took 2 bases from V and 0 from J; bases not matched to a gene: 7. Here the CDR3 reads CASSLLQGVTSGNTIYF. CDR3 nucleotide sequence: TGCGCCAGCAGCTTACTACAGGGGGTCACCTCTGGAAACACCATATATTTT.

The V and J genes are TRBV28 and TRBJ2-5; 10 nucleotides match TRBD1. The V segment lost 7 bases and the J segment 5 bases; nucleotides outside the gene matches: 10. Germline loops: CDR1 MDHEN, CDR2 SYDVKM. The CDR3 is made up of 15 amino acids. CDR3 sequence: CASTFGTGAGETQYF. As DNA, the CDR3 is TGTGCCAGCACCTTTGGGACAGGGGCGGGGGAGACCCAGTACTTC.

V gene TRBV7-2 combines with J gene TRBJ1-3; the D is unclear. The germline CDR1 and CDR2 sequences are SGHTA and FQGNSA. Trimming removed 1 base at V and 2 bases at J, with 12 bases between. The CDR3 is made up of 16 amino acids. The CDR3: CASSLEPPGTGNTIYF. In DNA, the CDR3 is TGTGCCAGCAGCTTAGAGCCCCCGGGGACTGGAAACACCATATATTTT.

V is TRBV6-6 and J is TRBJ1-1, with D possibly matching TRBD1 (5 bases). Between the trimmed V and J ends, which lost 2 bases and 4 bases, there was a span of 17 bases. CDR1 MNHNY and CDR2 SVGAGI come from the germline V gene (reference sequence). The CDR3 runs to 16 residues. The CDR3 loop reads CASSYGPGGKSTEAFF. DNA of the CDR3: TGTGCCAGCAGTTACGGGCCGGGGGGAAAGAGCACTGAAGCTTTCTTT.

The chain couples TRBV7-9 to TRBJ1-2, with a possible D match to TRBD1 (5 bases). CDR1 is SEHNR, CDR2 FQNEAQ, per germline (reference sequence). This CDR3 is 14 amino acids long. The V end lost 2 bases, the J end lost 7 bases, and 14 bases lay between the germline ends. The CDR3 DNA reads TGTGCCAGCAGCTTATCCAGGGAGGCTACTGGCTACACCTTC. Its protein is CASSLSREATGYTF.

The chain carries TRBV10-3 and TRBJ1-4; 8 bases match TRBD1. CDR1 and CDR2 from the germline V gene are ENHRY and SYGVKD. The ends lost 10 bases at V and 2 bases at J; junction bases unmatched: 6. The CDR3 extends over 14 amino acids. This CDR3 is CATSGTGTNEKLFF. The CDR3, as DNA: TGTGCCACATCCGGGACAGGTACTAATGAAAAACTGTTTTTT.

V usage is TRBV5-1 and J usage is TRBJ2-7; TRBD2 matches 8 bases. The J segment lost 4 bases and the V segment lost 0 bases, leaving 9 bases of the junction unmatched. CDR3 length equals 16 residues. The germline V gene has CDR1 SGHRS and CDR2 YFSETQ. Here the CDR3 reads CASSLGAGDGTYEQYF. CDR3 in DNA: TGCGCCAGCAGCTTGGGAGCGGGGGACGGAACTTACGAGCAGTACTTC.

CDR3 sequence: CASSLSFTEAFF. DNA of the CDR3: TGTGCCAGCAGTTTATCTTTCACTGAAGCTTTCTTT. The rearrangement links TRBV28 to TRBJ1-1; no firm D call. The V gene's germline CDR1 is MDHEN and CDR2 SYDVKM. V gave up 1 base and J gave up 4 bases, with 4 bases separating them. The CDR3 is made up of 12 amino acids.

The chain employs TRBV11-2 and TRBJ1-2; 8 bases agree with TRBD1. V was clipped by 1 base and J by 8 bases; unmatched bases: 9. There are 15 residues in the CDR3. In germline, CDR1 is SGHAT, CDR2 FQNNGV. CDR3 amino acids: CASSLGPGGSCGYTF. CDR3 nucleotides: TGTGCCAGCAGCTTAGGCCCAGGGGGCAGTTGCGGCTACACCTTC.

J is TRBJ1-2 and V is TRBV6-7; D unresolved. TRBV6-7 is flagged as an ORF with uncertain function. V was trimmed by 6 bases and J by 3 bases, leaving 20 bases between them. This CDR3 spans 16 amino acids. The CDR3 DNA follows: TGTGCCAGCAGCTACCTGGGGAGGGAGGATGACTATGGCTACACCTTC. This translates into CASSYLGREDDYGYTF.

The chain recombines TRBV28 with TRBJ1-5; maybe TRBD1 (6 bases). This CDR3 region has 16 residues. Looked up from germline, CDR1 is MDHEN and CDR2 is SYDVKM. V was trimmed by 5 bases and J by 0 bases, leaving 14 bases between them. The CDR3 protein is CASSPGTFHSNQPQHF. The DNA for the CDR3 is TGTGCCAGCAGTCCCGGGACATTTCATAGCAATCAGCCCCAGCATTTT. The entire variable domain, with the rest obtained from reference TRBV28 and TRBJ1-5, is as follows: DVKVTQSSRYLVKRTGEKVFLECVQDMDHENMFWYRQDPGLGLRLIYFSYDVKMKEKGDIPEGYSVSREKKERFSLILESASTNQTSMYLCASSPGTFHSNQPQHFGDGTRLSIL.

The chain employs TRBV7-2 and TRBJ2-3; 13 bases align to TRBD2. Germline V lookup: CDR1 SGHTA, CDR2 FQGNSA. This CDR3 contains 14 residues. After removal of 3 bases from V and 11 bases from J, the junction contained 5 bases not matched to a gene. CDR3 nucleotides: TGTGCCAGCAGCTTCACTAGCGGGGGGGCCGTGCAGTATTTT. Protein product: CASSFTSGGAVQYF.

This clone was seen only once. The V and J genes are TRBV19 and TRBJ2-7; 7 bases line up with TRBD1. CDR1 and CDR2 from the germline V gene are LNHDA and SQIVND (reference sequence). The CDR3 extends over 12 amino acids. V lost 10 bases, J lost 2 bases, and 5 bases stayed unmatched. CDR3 DNA sequence: TGTGCCACGAGGCAGGGGGCCTACGAGCAGTACTTC. Its translation is CATRQGAYEQYF.

This clone was found once. The gene calls are TRBV6-6 and TRBJ1-2, with D perhaps matching TRBD1 (6 bases). Per the germline V gene, CDR1 is MNHNY and CDR2 is SVGAGI (reference sequence). This CDR3 is 15 amino acids long. V lost 6 bases, J lost 2 bases, and 16 bases lay in between. The CDR3 sequence: CASRTRGGENYGYTF. DNA for the CDR3: TGTGCCAGCAGGACTAGGGGGGGTGAGAACTATGGCTACACCTTC.

The chain recombines TRBV7-8 with TRBJ1-2; TRBD1 agrees at 9 bases. J gave up 6 bases and V 4 bases, and 3 bases lay outside the gene matches. The CDR3 is 13 amino acids. CDR1 and CDR2 from the germline V gene are SGHVS and FQNEAQ. CDR3 nucleotides: TGTGCCAGCAGCTCCTGGACAGGGGATGGCTACACCTTC. Amino acid sequence: CASSSWTGDGYTF.

The gene calls are TRBV6-6 and TRBJ2-3; D might be TRBD2 (6 bases). This CDR3 is built from 15 residues. Deletions cut 2 bases from V and 2 bases from J, with 11 bases between. Germline assignment: CDR1 MNHNY and CDR2 SVGAGI (reference sequence). The CDR3 loop reads CASSYPRGPTDTQYF. CDR3 nucleotide sequence: TGTGCCAGCAGTTACCCGCGGGGACCCACAGATACGCAGTATTTT.

This clone was recorded once. V usage is TRBV4-3 and J usage is TRBJ2-7, with a weak D call TRBD2 (7 bases). V gave up 0 bases and J gave up 4 bases, with 16 bases separating them. This CDR3 has 16 amino acids. Germline-derived CDR1 and CDR2 are LGHNA and YSLEER. This CDR3 reads CASSQDRGGASYEQYF. The CDR3 DNA follows: TGCGCCAGCAGCCAAGATCGAGGGGGGGCCTCATACGAGCAGTACTTC.

This clone is a singleton in its sample. The CDR3 protein is CASSETRGTEAFF. Here the CDR3 DNA reads TGTGCCAGCAGCGAGACACGTGGGACTGAAGCTTTCTTT. The rearrangement links TRBV14 to TRBJ1-1; D unclear. The germline V gene encodes CDR1 SGHDN and CDR2 FVKESK. The CDR3 consists of 13 residues. The V end lost 5 bases, the J end lost 5 bases, and 12 bases lay between the germline ends.

This sequence joins TRBV5-1 and TRBJ2-1, with 8 bases matching TRBD2. CDR1 and CDR2 (germline): SGHRS, YFSETQ. The ends lost 1 base at V and 15 bases at J; junction bases unmatched: 12. The CDR3 runs 14 residues. CDR3 sequence (DNA): TGCGCCAGCAGCTTGATTAGTAGCGGGGATATCTCGTTCTTC. This encodes CASSLISSGDISFF.

V usage is TRBV9 and J usage is TRBJ2-2, with 8 nucleotides matching TRBD2. V shed 3 bases, J shed 1 base, and the junction held 11 bases outside the gene matches. This CDR3 is 18 amino acids long. Germline values: CDR1 SGDLS, CDR2 YYNGEE. In DNA form, the CDR3 reads TGTGCCAGCAGCGAGGGGTGGCGGGGGGTCCAGAACACCGGGGAGCTGTTTTTT. Its protein is CASSEGWRGVQNTGELFF.